The 21 T cell receptor beta chains reported below all come from one sample, sequenced in a study of cytomegalovirus exposure and HLA in healthy donors. The assay was immunoSEQ multiplex PCR, and TCRdb's table has in-frame clones only and misses some. The sample lists about 250,000 clones, about 90% seen once, with 9.5% to 15% in the top ten. The sequenced sample consisted of PBMCs. The receptors originated from a man in his late teens or twenties in good health and CMV-seropositive.

This chain joins TRBV6-1 and TRBJ2-1, with D perhaps TRBD1 (6 bases). V was cut by 2 bases and J by 4 bases, with 18 bases left in between. Germline V lookup: CDR1 MNHNS, CDR2 SASEGT. The CDR3 is made up of 17 amino acids. CDR3 region: CASSELSQGLGYNEQFF. The DNA of the CDR3 is TGTGCCAGCAGTGAATTATCACAGGGCCTAGGGTACAATGAGCAGTTCTTC.

This chain uses TRBV5-1 with TRBJ1-1; D not resolved. Trimming left V 4 bases short and J 8 bases short, with 24 bases between. The CDR3 runs to 16 residues. The germline V gene has CDR1 SGHRS and CDR2 YFSETQ. CDR3 coding DNA: TGCGCCAGCAGCCCTGGACGGAGTGTGGTACCAATGGAAGCTTTCTTT. This codes for CASSPGRSVVPMEAFF. The full variable domain, with the rest looked up from reference TRBV5-1 and TRBJ1-1, is KAGVTQTPRYLIKTRGQQVTLSCSPISGHRSVSWYQQTPGQGLQFLFEYFSETQRNKGNFPGRFSGRQFSNSRSEMNVSTLELGDSALYLCASSPGRSVVPMEAFFGQGTRLTVV.

The V gene is TRBV29-1, the J gene TRBJ2-5, with 9 bases that match TRBD1. With V trimmed by 3 bases and J by 2 bases, 4 bases remained unmatched. The germline V gene has CDR1 SQVTM and CDR2 ANQGSEA. There are 14 residues in the CDR3. The DNA for the CDR3 is TGCAGCGTTGACTCGGACAGGGGACAAGAGACCCAGTACTTC. As protein: CSVDSDRGQETQYF.

The chain links TRBV4-2 to TRBJ2-3; D is unresolved. Germline V CDR1 and CDR2: LGHNA, YNFKEQ. CDR3 length: 13 residues. With 0 bases removed from V and 8 bases from J, the gap between germline ends came to 9 bases. The CDR3, as DNA: TGTGCCAGCAGCCAAGATCTGCGAGGTACGCAGTATTTT. Its translation: CASSQDLRGTQYF.

The rearrangement uses TRBV10-3 and TRBJ2-5; a possible D gene is TRBD1 (6 bases). Germline CDR1 reads ENHRY; CDR2 reads SYGVKD. V lost 3 bases and J lost 2, with 10 bases in between. The CDR3 spans 14 residues. DNA for the CDR3: TGTGCCATCAGTGAAGGGGGACAACAAGAGACCCAGTACTTC. Amino acids: CAISEGGQQETQYF.

This chain uses TRBV2 with TRBJ2-2; D is ambiguous. Germline V gene sequence: CDR1 SNHLY, CDR2 FYNNEI. The CDR3 loop spans 12 amino acids. Trimming cost V 4 bases and J 8 bases, with 8 bases left between them. Written as DNA, the CDR3 is TGTGCCAGCAGTGGTCACGGTGGGGAGCTGTTTTTT. Residues: CASSGHGGELFF.

This chain joins TRBV7-6 and TRBJ1-1; D is ambiguous. The CDR3 runs to 12 residues. The V gene's germline CDR1 is SGHVS and CDR2 FNYEAQ. The V and J ends lost 2 bases and 5 bases respectively, with 6 bases between them. The CDR3 DNA reads as TGTGCCAGCAGCTTACCTAAGACTGAAGCTTTCTTT. Translation gives CASSLPKTEAFF.

The rearrangement uses TRBV7-9 and TRBJ2-3; a possible D gene is TRBD2 (6 bases). The germline CDR1 and CDR2 sequences are SEHNR and FQNEAQ (reference sequence). The CDR3 length is 15 residues. V was shortened by 4 bases and J by 0 bases, with 11 bases between the two germline ends. In DNA, the CDR3 is TGTGCCAGCAGCTCGGGGGTTACTAGCACAGATACGCAGTATTTT. Translated: CASSSGVTSTDTQYF.

V is TRBV4-1 and J is TRBJ1-3; 8 bases map to TRBD1. Germline V gives CDR1 MGHRA, CDR2 YSYEKL. The CDR3 contains 16 residues. Trimming cost V 3 bases and J 2 bases; bases outside gene matches: 6. The CDR3 loop reads CASSQRQGSTGNTIYF. The CDR3 coding sequence is TGCGCCAGCAGCCAGAGACAGGGGTCTACTGGAAACACCATATATTTT.

The gene calls are TRBV5-1 and TRBJ2-3, with D unclear. The ends were cut back, 7 bases at V and 1 base at J, with 10 bases in the middle. Germline loops: CDR1 SGHRS, CDR2 YFSETQ. This CDR3 contains 13 residues. CDR3 nucleotides: TGCGCCAGCCGGACGACCGGCACAGATACGCAGTATTTT. Its translation: CASRTTGTDTQYF. Full variable domain (rest looked up from reference TRBV5-1 and TRBJ2-3): KAGVTQTPRYLIKTRGQQVTLSCSPISGHRSVSWYQQTPGQGLQFLFEYFSETQRNKGNFPGRFSGRQFSNSRSEMNVSTLELGDSALYLCASRTTGTDTQYFGPGTRLTVL.

The chain uses TRBV19 and TRBJ1-2; D gene uncertain. The CDR3 loop spans 14 amino acids. V lost 5 bases and J 5 bases, leaving 15 bases between the germline ends. Per germline, CDR1 LNHDA and CDR2 SQIVND (reference sequence). The CDR3 DNA follows: TGTGCCAGTAGTCCGAAGGACCCCGGGTATGGCTACACCTTC. Protein sequence: CASSPKDPGYGYTF.

The chain uses TRBV27 and TRBJ2-7; 8 nucleotides match TRBD1. The trim removed 5 bases at V and 2 bases at J, leaving 5 bases unmatched. The germline V gene encodes CDR1 MNHEY and CDR2 SMNVEV (reference sequence). The CDR3 loop spans 14 amino acids. The CDR3 bases are TGTGCCAGCAGTCTAGACAGGGGAGCCTACGAGCAGTACTTC. It is translated as CASSLDRGAYEQYF.

The rearrangement links TRBV7-9 to TRBJ2-7, with 8 bases matching TRBD1. The CDR3 runs to 16 residues. V shed 3 bases and J 3 bases; nucleotides not matched to a gene: 10. Looked up from germline, CDR1 is SEHNR and CDR2 is FQNEAQ (reference sequence). CDR3 coding DNA: TGTGCCAGCAGCTTTCCATGGGGACAGGACAACTACGAGCAGTACTTC. This gives the protein CASSFPWGQDNYEQYF. Supplemented by reference TRBV7-9 and TRBJ2-7, the full variable domain reads DTGVSQNPRHKITKRGQNVTFRCDPISEHNRLYWYRQTLGQGPEFLTYFQNEAQLEKSRLLSDRFSAERPKGSFSTLEIQRTEQGDSAMYLCASSFPWGQDNYEQYFGPGTRLTVT.

The chain combines TRBV6-5 with TRBJ2-2; 8 bases agree with TRBD2. With 7 bases clipped from V and 2 bases from J, the junction kept 6 bases outside the gene matches. The CDR3 consists of 15 residues. Germline V gene data show CDR1 as MNHEY and CDR2 as SVGAGI. The CDR3 sequence: CASNRAGDNTGELFF. The CDR3 DNA reads as TGTGCCAGCAATCGAGCGGGAGACAACACCGGGGAGCTGTTTTTT.

This clone was picked up a small number of times. CDR3 nucleotides: TGCGCCAGCAGTCGGGACATATCTGGAAACACCATATATTTT. It translates to CASSRDISGNTIYF. The chain joins TRBV5-1 to TRBJ1-3; the D gene is possibly TRBD1 (6 bases). The CDR3 totals 14 residues. With 5 bases removed from V and 1 base from J, the gap between germline ends came to 10 bases. Per germline, CDR1 SGHRS and CDR2 YFSETQ.

The J gene is TRBJ1-1, the V gene TRBV29-1, with TRBD1 matching over 7 bases. J was trimmed by 5 bases and V by 7 bases; bases with no gene match: 10. This CDR3 contains 13 residues. Germline values: CDR1 SQVTM, CDR2 ANQGSEA. The CDR3 here is CSADETGWTEAFF. CDR3 coding DNA: TGCAGCGCCGATGAGACAGGGTGGACTGAAGCTTTCTTT. Filled out from reference TRBV29-1 and TRBJ1-1, the complete variable domain reads SAVISQKPSRDICQRGTSLTIQCQVDSQVTMMFWYRQQPGQSLTLIATANQGSEATYESGFVIDKFPISRPNLTFSTLTVSNMSPEDSSIYLCSADETGWTEAFFGQGTRLTVV.

This clone was picked up a small number of times. The genes are TRBV5-4 and TRBJ2-7; D gene unclear. Germline-derived CDR1 and CDR2 are SGHNT and YYREEE (reference sequence). The V end was cut by 2 bases, the J end by 10 bases, with 13 bases between. The CDR3 is 12 amino acids. For the CDR3, the DNA is TGTGCCAGCAGCTTTGGGCCGTCTAGTCAGTACTTC. Translated: CASSFGPSSQYF.

In the case of this clone: This sample also contains other DNA sequences that code for the same CDR3. This chain links TRBV7-8 with TRBJ2-1; 7 bases fit TRBD2. This CDR3 has 16 residues. The trim removed 1 base at V and 4 bases at J, leaving 7 bases unmatched. Looked up from germline, CDR1 is SGHVS and CDR2 is FQNEAQ. The DNA for the CDR3 is TGTGCCAGCAGCTTAGGAGGCGGCGGGGGTTACAATGAGCAGTTCTTC. This gives the protein CASSLGGGGGYNEQFF.

This clone was observed a single time. The same CDR3 arises from other DNA sequences in this sample as well. This rearrangement joins TRBV19 to TRBJ2-7, with D possibly matching TRBD1 (6 bases). Trimming stripped 1 base from V and 4 bases from J, with 8 bases between. CDR1 LNHDA and CDR2 SQIVND come from the germline V gene (reference sequence). The CDR3 consists of 13 residues. The CDR3, as DNA: TGTGCCAGTAGTATAGGTCAGGGGTACGAGCAGTACTTC. Its protein product is CASSIGQGYEQYF.

This sequence joins TRBV5-1 and TRBJ2-7; TRBD2 agrees at 12 bases. Germline CDR1 SGHRS, CDR2 YFSETQ. The CDR3 spans 16 residues. V dropped 2 bases and J dropped 4; count of bases not matched to a gene: 7. The CDR3 is CASSFQTGTSGYEQYF. The CDR3 DNA reads as TGCGCCAGCAGCTTTCAGACCGGGACTAGCGGGTACGAGCAGTACTTC.

This clone was counted a single time. The J gene is TRBJ2-7, the V gene TRBV27; unclear D gene. Germline lookup yields CDR1 MNHEY and CDR2 SMNVEV (reference sequence). The CDR3 is 16 residues long. With 2 bases removed from V and 2 bases from J, the gap between germline ends came to 16 bases. The CDR3 spells CASSLIGPTPPYEQYF. In DNA, the CDR3 is TGTGCCAGCAGTTTAATCGGACCTACTCCCCCCTACGAGCAGTACTTC.